These 2 T cell receptor beta chains originate from one sample sequenced in a study of PD-L1 blockade in urothelial cancer. Repertoires were generated with immunoSEQ multiplex PCR, while TCRdb's copy carries only in-frame clones and drops some. The sample includes about 88,000 clones, roughly 90% seen only once; the top ten take 8.5% to 9.5%. The material was PBMCs, obtained around atezolizumab (anti-PD-L1) treatment. The receptor source for this set is a man in his sixties with urothelial cancer.

CDR3: CASSLQAGEAETQYF. The CDR3 DNA reads as TGTGCCAGCAGCCTCCAAGCGGGAGAGGCAGAGACCCAGTACTTC. V gene TRBV7-3 combines with J gene TRBJ2-5, with TRBD2 identical over 8 bases. This CDR3 is 15 amino acids long. The germline V gene encodes CDR1 SGHTA and CDR2 FQGTGA. V dropped 5 bases and J dropped 4; count of bases not matched to a gene: 9. The complete variable domain, with remaining parts taken from reference TRBV7-3 and TRBJ2-5, reads GAGVSQTPSNKVTEKGKYVELRCDPISGHTALYWYRQSLGQGPEFLIYFQGTGAADDSGLPNDRFFAVRPEGSVSTLKIQRTERGDSAVYLCASSLQAGEAETQYFGPGTRLLVL.

The rearrangement links TRBV2 to TRBJ1-1; D perhaps matches TRBD1 (6 bases). Germline CDR1 SNHLY, CDR2 FYNNEI. The ends were cut back, 8 bases at V and 4 bases at J, with 14 bases in the middle. CDR3 length: 13 residues. The CDR3 loop is CASRNLGATEAFF. In DNA, the CDR3 is TGTGCCAGCCGAAACCTGGGGGCCACTGAAGCTTTCTTT.